Listed below are T cell receptor beta chains from one sample, sequenced in a study of control samples from healthy donors and cancer patients. Assay: immunoSEQ multiplex PCR; the TCRdb copy retains only in-frame clones and omits some. Among 160,000 or so clones, approximately 90% were seen once, and the ten largest hold roughly 0.64%. Sequences were obtained from blood. These receptor sequences come from a woman under 40 in good health. The CDR3 runs from the conserved cysteine through the conserved F or W. The D gene is left open where the match is weak. Clone size is not always given. Where it is, it says once, few, many or a class for expanded clones.

D gene: -; clone size: -; J gene: TRBJ1-1; V gene: TRBV11-3; CDR3 protein: CASSREMNTEAFF; CDR3 DNA: TGTGCCAGCAGCCGAGAGATGAACACTGAAGCTTTCTTT
D gene: -; clone size: -; J gene: TRBJ1-2; V gene: TRBV6-2/TRBV6-3; CDR3 protein: CASSSRRIYGYTF; CDR3 DNA: TGTGCCAGCAGCAGCAGGAGAATCTATGGCTACACCTTC
D gene: -; clone size: -; J gene: TRBJ2-3; V gene: TRBV27; CDR3 protein: CASRQNPYSTDTQYF; CDR3 DNA: TGTGCCAGCAGACAAAACCCCTATAGCACAGATACGCAGTATTTT
D gene: TRBD1; clone size: -; J gene: TRBJ1-1; V gene: TRBV11-2; CDR3 protein: CASSSAGGEGNTEAFF; CDR3 DNA: TGTGCCAGCAGCTCCGCAGGGGGCGAGGGGAACACTGAAGCTTTCTTT
D gene: -; clone size: -; J gene: TRBJ2-5; V gene: TRBV7-2; CDR3 protein: CASGRTAQETQYF; CDR3 DNA: TGTGCCAGCGGCCGGACAGCTCAAGAGACCCAGTACTTC
D gene: TRBD2; clone size: once; J gene: TRBJ2-1; V gene: TRBV27; CDR3 protein: CASKPPGLGGNNEQFF; CDR3 DNA: TGTGCCAGCAAGCCTCCGGGACTAGGGGGAAACAATGAGCAGTTCTTC
D gene: TRBD1; clone size: -; J gene: TRBJ2-7; V gene: TRBV28; CDR3 protein: CASSLWGTGGNEQYF; CDR3 DNA: TGTGCCAGCAGTTTATGGGGGACAGGGGGCAACGAGCAGTACTTC
D gene: -; clone size: -; J gene: TRBJ2-2; V gene: TRBV7-2; CDR3 protein: CASSLGGTGITGELFF; CDR3 DNA: TGTGCCAGCAGCCTGGGGGGGACAGGCATCACCGGGGAGCTGTTTTTT
D gene: -; clone size: -; J gene: TRBJ2-1; V gene: TRBV3-1/TRBV3-2; CDR3 protein: CASSQQPGTALDEQFF; CDR3 DNA: TGTGCCAGCAGCCAACAACCCGGGACTGCCTTAGATGAGCAGTTCTTC
D gene: -; clone size: -; J gene: TRBJ2-1; V gene: TRBV19; CDR3 protein: CASSWSSYNEQFF; CDR3 DNA: TGTGCCAGTTCGTGGAGCTCCTACAATGAGCAGTTCTTC
D gene: TRBD1; clone size: -; J gene: TRBJ1-1; V gene: TRBV5-1; CDR3 protein: CASSHAGRTGPTEAFF; CDR3 DNA: TGCGCCAGCAGCCACGCCGGACGGACAGGGCCCACTGAAGCTTTCTTT
D gene: TRBD1; clone size: -; J gene: TRBJ2-3; V gene: TRBV20-1; CDR3 protein: CSASGQGSRDTQYF; CDR3 DNA: TGCAGTGCTAGTGGACAGGGGTCGCGAGATACGCAGTATTTT
D gene: -; clone size: -; J gene: TRBJ2-2; V gene: TRBV6-5; CDR3 protein: CASSYSVALTGELFF; CDR3 DNA: TGTGCCAGCAGTTACTCGGTAGCTCTCACCGGGGAGCTGTTTTTT
D gene: TRBD2; clone size: -; J gene: TRBJ2-1; V gene: TRBV6-2/TRBV6-3; CDR3 protein: CASSYGLVGSGRSYNEQFF; CDR3 DNA: TGTGCCAGCAGTTACGGTTTGGTAGGTAGCGGGAGGAGCTACAATGAGCAGTTCTTC
D gene: -; clone size: -; J gene: TRBJ2-7; V gene: TRBV30; CDR3 protein: CAWRGRRRGGYEQYF; CDR3 DNA: TGTGCCTGGAGGGGCCGCCGCAGGGGTGGGTACGAGCAGTACTTC
D gene: -; clone size: once; J gene: TRBJ2-3; V gene: TRBV7-9; CDR3 protein: CASSPAWIGSTDTQYF; CDR3 DNA: TGTGCCAGCAGCCCCGCGTGGATCGGGAGCACAGATACGCAGTATTTT
D gene: -; clone size: -; J gene: TRBJ1-5; V gene: TRBV29-1; CDR3 protein: CSVERGGVYQPQHF; CDR3 DNA: TGCAGCGTTGAAAGAGGAGGGGTTTATCAGCCCCAGCATTTT
D gene: -; clone size: -; J gene: TRBJ2-7; V gene: TRBV7-9; CDR3 protein: CASSFYEGREQYF; CDR3 DNA: TGTGCCAGCAGCTTTTATGAGGGGCGGGAGCAGTACTTC
D gene: TRBD1; clone size: -; J gene: TRBJ1-1; V gene: TRBV27; CDR3 protein: CASSPFPGQGNTEAFF; CDR3 DNA: TGTGCCAGCAGTCCCTTTCCGGGACAGGGGAACACTGAAGCTTTCTTT
D gene: -; clone size: -; J gene: TRBJ1-5; V gene: TRBV10-3; CDR3 protein: CAISERAGFGSNQPQHF; CDR3 DNA: TGTGCCATCAGTGAGAGGGCAGGGTTCGGTAGCAATCAGCCCCAGCATTTT
D gene: -; clone size: -; J gene: TRBJ2-3; V gene: TRBV7-6; CDR3 protein: CASSQGGGTDTQYF; CDR3 DNA: TGTGCCAGCAGCCAAGGTGGGGGCACAGATACGCAGTATTTT
D gene: TRBD1; clone size: -; J gene: TRBJ1-6; V gene: TRBV10-3; CDR3 protein: CAISDGGGPKSPLHF; CDR3 DNA: TGTGCCATCAGTGATGGAGGGGGCCCAAAGTCACCCCTCCACTTT
D gene: -; clone size: -; J gene: TRBJ2-3; V gene: TRBV5-5; CDR3 protein: CASSFSRSTDTQYF; CDR3 DNA: TGTGCCAGCAGCTTCAGCAGGAGCACAGATACGCAGTATTTT
D gene: -; clone size: -; J gene: TRBJ1-4; V gene: TRBV12-3/TRBV12-4; CDR3 protein: CASRRDGYEKLFF; CDR3 DNA: TGTGCCAGCAGGCGGGACGGTTATGAAAAACTGTTTTTT
D gene: TRBD1; clone size: -; J gene: TRBJ1-5; V gene: TRBV28; CDR3 protein: CASRLGDRFGQPQHF; CDR3 DNA: TGTGCCAGCAGACTCGGGGACAGGTTTGGACAGCCCCAGCATTTT
D gene: -; clone size: -; J gene: TRBJ2-1; V gene: TRBV15; CDR3 protein: CATSSRRRGGNEQFF; CDR3 DNA: TGTGCCACCAGCTCCCGGAGGAGGGGGGGGAATGAGCAGTTCTTC
D gene: -; clone size: -; J gene: TRBJ2-7; V gene: TRBV4-1; CDR3 protein: CASSQVGGTGEQYF; CDR3 DNA: TGCGCCAGCAGCCAAGTCGGGGGTACTGGGGAGCAGTACTTC